The T cell receptor (beta chain) under discussion was sequenced for a study of control samples from healthy donors and cancer patients. With 5 bases clipped from V and 0 bases from J, the junction kept 7 bases outside the gene matches. This CDR3 region has 16 residues. Germline V gene lookup returns CDR1 LNHDA and CDR2 SQIVND (reference sequence). Using immunoSEQ multiplex PCR, the repertoire was profiled, and TCRdb retains in-frame clones only, with some absent. The sample carries approximately 86,000 clones, just over 90% recorded once. The chain uses TRBV19 and TRBJ1-3; TRBD1 matches at 7 bases. The sequencing input was blood. This receptor was identified in a woman aged 25 to 45 in good health. The CDR3 nucleotides are TGTGCCAGTAGTGAACAGGGGCCCAGCTCTGGAAACACCATATATTTT. Amino acids: CASSEQGPSSGNTIYF.